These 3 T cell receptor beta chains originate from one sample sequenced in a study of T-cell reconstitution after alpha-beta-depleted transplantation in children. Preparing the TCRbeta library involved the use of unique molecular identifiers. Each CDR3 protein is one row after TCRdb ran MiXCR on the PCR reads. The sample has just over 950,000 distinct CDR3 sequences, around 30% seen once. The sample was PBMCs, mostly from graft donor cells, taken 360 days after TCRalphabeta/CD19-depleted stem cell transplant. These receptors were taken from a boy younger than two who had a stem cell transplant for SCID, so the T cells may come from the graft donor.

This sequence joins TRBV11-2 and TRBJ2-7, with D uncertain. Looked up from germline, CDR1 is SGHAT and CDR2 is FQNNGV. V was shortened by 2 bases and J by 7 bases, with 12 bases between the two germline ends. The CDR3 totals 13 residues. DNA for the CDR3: TGTGCCAGCAGCTTATCCCCGGTGGGGGAGCAGTACTTC. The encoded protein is CASSLSPVGEQYF.

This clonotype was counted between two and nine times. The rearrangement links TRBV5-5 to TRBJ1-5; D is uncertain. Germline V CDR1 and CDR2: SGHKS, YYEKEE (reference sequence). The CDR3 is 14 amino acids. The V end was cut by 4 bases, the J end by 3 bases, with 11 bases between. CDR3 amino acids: CASSNDWNNQPQHF. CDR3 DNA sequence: TGTGCCAGCAGCAACGACTGGAACAATCAGCCCCAGCATTTT.

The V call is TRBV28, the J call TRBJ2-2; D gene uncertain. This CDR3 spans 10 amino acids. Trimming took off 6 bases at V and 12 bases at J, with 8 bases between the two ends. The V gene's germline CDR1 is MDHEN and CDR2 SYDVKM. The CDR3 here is CASSGAQLFF. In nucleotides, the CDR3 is TGTGCCAGCAGCGGCGCACAGCTGTTTTTT.